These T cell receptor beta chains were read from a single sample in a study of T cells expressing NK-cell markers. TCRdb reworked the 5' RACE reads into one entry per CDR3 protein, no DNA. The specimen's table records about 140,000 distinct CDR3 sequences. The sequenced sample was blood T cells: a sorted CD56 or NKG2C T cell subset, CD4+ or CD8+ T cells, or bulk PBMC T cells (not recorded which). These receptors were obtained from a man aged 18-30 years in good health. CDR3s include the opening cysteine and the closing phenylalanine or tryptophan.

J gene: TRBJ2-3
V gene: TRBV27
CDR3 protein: CASSLGGLAGEGLPTDTQYF

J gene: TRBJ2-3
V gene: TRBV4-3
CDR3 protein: CASSQDRRVVTDTQYF

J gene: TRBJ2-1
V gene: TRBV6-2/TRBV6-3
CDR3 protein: CASSSLLAGDHNEQFF

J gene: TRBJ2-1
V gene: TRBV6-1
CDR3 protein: CASSRYRTQSHEQFF

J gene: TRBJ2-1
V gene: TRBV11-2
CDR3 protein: CASSRRGQNSYNEQFF

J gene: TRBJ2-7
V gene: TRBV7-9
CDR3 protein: CASSLVGQPHEQYF

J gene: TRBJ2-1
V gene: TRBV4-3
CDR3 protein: CASSQGLRPEQFF

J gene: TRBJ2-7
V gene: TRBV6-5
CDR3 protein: CASSYSLNTLTEGDEQYF

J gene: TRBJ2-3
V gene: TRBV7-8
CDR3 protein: CASTFGEPSTDTQYF

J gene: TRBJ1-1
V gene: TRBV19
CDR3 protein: CASSREGLLNTEAFF

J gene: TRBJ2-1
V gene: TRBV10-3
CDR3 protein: CAIGGLGQGGNEQFF

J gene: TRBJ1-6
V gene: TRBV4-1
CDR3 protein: CASSQVTGGDSPLHF

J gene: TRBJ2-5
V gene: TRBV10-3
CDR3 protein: CAISEVQLETQYF

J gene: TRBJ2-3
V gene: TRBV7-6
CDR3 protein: CASRSTSGWTDTQYF

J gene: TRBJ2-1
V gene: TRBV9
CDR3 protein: CASSVVGSNEQFF

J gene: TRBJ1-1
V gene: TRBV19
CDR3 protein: CASSSLGKMNTEAFF

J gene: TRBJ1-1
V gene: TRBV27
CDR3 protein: CASSSSGALNTEAFF

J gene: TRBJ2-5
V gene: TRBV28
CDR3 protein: CASSWGLAETQYF

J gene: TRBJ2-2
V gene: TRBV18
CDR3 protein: CASSPGHRTESATGELFF

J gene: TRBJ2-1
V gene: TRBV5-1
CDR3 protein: CASSMGGTHNEQFF

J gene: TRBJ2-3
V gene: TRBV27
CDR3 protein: CASSQGFETDTQYF

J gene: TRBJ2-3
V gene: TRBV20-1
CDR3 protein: CSATSGASTDTQYF

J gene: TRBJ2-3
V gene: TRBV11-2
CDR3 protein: CASSLVVGTSGTLTDTQYF

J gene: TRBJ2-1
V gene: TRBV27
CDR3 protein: CASRGLAPNEQFF

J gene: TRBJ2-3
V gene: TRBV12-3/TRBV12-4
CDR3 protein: CASSPGTPPYF

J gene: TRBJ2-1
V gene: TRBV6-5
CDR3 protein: CASSSGTGGRGEQFF

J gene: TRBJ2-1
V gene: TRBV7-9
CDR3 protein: CASSSTSGRPPDEQFF

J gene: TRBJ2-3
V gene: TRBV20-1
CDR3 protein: CSARDSAISTDTQYF

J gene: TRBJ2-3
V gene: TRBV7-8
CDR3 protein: CASSAMRLHTDTQYF

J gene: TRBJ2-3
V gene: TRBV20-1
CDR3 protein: CSAPAQDRGLFADTQYF

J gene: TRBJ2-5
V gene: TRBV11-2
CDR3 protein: CASSQTYSLQETQYF

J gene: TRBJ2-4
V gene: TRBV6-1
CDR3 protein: CASSHQGAKNIQYF

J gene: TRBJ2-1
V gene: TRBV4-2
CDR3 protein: CASNPEPQSSYNEQFF

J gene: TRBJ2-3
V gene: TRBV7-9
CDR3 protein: CASTLQTDTQYF

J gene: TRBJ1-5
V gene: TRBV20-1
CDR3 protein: CSATRVESNQPQHF

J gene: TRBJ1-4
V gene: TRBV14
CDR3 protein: CASSPTGATTNEKLFF

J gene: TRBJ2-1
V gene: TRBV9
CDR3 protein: CASSVEDFRYNEQFF

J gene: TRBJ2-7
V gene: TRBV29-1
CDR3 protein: CSVWTGTYEQYF

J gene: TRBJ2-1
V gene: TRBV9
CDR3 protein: CASSVASADEQFF

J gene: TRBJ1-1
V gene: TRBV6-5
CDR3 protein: CASSYSDRHEAFF

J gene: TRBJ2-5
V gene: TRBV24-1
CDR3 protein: CATSTGRGESRETQYF

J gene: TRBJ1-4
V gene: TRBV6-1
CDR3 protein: CASSDGGRPNEKLFF

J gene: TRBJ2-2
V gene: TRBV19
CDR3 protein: CASSIPDQGTGELFF

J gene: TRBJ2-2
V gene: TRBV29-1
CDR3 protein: CSVLASGELFF

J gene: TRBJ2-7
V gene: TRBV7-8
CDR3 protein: CASSLIIPGRNEQYF